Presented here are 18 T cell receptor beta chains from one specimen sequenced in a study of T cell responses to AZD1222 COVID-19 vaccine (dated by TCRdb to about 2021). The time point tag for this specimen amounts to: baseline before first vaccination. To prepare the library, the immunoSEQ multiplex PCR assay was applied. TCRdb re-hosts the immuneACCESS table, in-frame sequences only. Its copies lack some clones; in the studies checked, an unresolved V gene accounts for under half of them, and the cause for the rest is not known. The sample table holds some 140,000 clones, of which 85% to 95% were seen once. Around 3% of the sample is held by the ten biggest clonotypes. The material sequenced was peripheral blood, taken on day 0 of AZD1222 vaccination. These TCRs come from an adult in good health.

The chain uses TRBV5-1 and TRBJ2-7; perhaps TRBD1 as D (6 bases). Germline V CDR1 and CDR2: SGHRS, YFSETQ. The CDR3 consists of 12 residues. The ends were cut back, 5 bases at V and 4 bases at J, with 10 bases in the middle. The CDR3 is CASSTGIYEQYF. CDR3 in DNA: TGCGCCAGCAGTACAGGGATATACGAGCAGTACTTC.

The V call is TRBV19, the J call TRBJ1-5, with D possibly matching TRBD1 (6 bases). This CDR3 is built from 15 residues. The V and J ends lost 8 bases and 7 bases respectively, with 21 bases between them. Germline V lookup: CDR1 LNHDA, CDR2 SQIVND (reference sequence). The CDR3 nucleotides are TGTGCCAGTCAGTCAGGTTGGGCAGGGGACCAGCCCCAGCATTTT. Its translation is CASQSGWAGDQPQHF.

CDR3 coding DNA: TGCGCCAGCAGCCAAAATGAATGGGATGAGCAGTTCTTC. Encoded protein: CASSQNEWDEQFF. The chain joins TRBV4-3 to TRBJ2-1; D gene unclear. Trimming shortened V by 2 bases and J by 8 bases, and 10 bases separated the two germline ends. The CDR3 extends over 13 amino acids. The germline V gene has CDR1 LGHNA and CDR2 YSLEER.

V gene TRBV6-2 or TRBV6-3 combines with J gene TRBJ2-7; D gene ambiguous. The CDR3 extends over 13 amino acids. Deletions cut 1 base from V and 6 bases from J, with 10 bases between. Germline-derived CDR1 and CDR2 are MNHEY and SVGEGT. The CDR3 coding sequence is TGTGCCAGCAGTTACTGGGCGGACCGCGAGCAGTACTTC. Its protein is CASSYWADREQYF.

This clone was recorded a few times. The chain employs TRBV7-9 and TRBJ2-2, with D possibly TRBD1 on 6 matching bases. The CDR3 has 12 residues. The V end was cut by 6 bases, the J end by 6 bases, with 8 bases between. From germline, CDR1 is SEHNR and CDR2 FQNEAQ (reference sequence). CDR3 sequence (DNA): TGTGCCAGCAGTTACAGGGCCGGGGAGCTGTTTTTT. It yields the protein CASSYRAGELFF.

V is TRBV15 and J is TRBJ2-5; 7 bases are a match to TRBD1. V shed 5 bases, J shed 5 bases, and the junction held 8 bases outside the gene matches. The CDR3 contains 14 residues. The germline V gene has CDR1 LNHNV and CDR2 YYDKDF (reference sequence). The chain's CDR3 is CATSHTGVGETQYF. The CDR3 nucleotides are TGTGCCACCAGCCATACAGGGGTTGGGGAGACCCAGTACTTC.

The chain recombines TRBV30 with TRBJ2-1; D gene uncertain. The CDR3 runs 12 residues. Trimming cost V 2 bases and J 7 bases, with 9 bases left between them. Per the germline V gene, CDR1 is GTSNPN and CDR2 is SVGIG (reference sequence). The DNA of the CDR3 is TGTGCCTGGAGTATCAAGGGTAATGAGCAGTTCTTC. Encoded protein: CAWSIKGNEQFF.

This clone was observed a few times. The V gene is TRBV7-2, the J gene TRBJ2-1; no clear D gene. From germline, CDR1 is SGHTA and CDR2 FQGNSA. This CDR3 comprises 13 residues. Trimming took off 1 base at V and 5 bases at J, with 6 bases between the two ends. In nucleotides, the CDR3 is TGTGCCAGCAGCTTAGGACCAAACAATGAGCAGTTCTTC. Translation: CASSLGPNNEQFF.

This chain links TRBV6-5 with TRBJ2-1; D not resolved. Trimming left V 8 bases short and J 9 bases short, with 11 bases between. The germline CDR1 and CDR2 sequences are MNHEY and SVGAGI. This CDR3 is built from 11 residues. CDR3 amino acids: CASARPGEQFF. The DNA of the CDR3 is TGTGCCAGCGCCAGACCGGGTGAGCAGTTCTTC.

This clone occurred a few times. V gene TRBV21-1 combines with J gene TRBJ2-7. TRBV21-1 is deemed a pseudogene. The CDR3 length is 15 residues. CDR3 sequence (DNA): TGTGCCAGCCCTGGAAGCCCGAGGACCTGCTACGAGCAGTACTTC. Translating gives CASPGSPRTCYEQYF.

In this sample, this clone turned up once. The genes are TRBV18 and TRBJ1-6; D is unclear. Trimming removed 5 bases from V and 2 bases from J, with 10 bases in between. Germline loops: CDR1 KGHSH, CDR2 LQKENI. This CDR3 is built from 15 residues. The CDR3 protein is CASSTGGTYNSPLHF. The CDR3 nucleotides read TGTGCCAGCTCAACGGGTGGGACCTATAATTCACCCCTCCACTTT.

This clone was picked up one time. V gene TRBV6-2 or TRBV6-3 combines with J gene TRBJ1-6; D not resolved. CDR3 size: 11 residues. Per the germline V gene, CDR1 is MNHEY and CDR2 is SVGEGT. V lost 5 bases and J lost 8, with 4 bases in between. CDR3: CASSQDSPLHF. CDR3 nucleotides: TGTGCCAGCAGTCAGGATTCACCCCTCCACTTT.

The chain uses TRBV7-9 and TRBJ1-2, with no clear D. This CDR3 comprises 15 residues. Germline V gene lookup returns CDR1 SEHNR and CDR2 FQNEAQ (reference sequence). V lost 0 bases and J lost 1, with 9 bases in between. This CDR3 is CASSLAGGINYGYTF. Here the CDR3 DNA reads TGTGCCAGCAGCTTAGCAGGAGGGATTAACTATGGCTACACCTTC.

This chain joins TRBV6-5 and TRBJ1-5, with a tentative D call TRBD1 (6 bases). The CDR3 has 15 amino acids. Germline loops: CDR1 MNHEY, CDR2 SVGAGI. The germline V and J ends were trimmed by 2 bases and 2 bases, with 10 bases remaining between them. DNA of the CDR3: TGTGCCAGCAGTTACAAACAGGGAGGCAATCAGCCCCAGCATTTT. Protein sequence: CASSYKQGGNQPQHF.

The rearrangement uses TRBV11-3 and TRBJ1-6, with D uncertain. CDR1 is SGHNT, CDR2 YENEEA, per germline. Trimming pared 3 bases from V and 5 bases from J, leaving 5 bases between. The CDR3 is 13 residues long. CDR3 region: CASSFGNNSPLHF. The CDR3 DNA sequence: TGTGCCAGCAGCTTCGGCAATAATTCACCCCTCCACTTT. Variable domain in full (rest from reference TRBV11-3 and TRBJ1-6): EAGVVQSPRYKIIEKKQPVAFWCNPISGHNTLYWYLQNLGQGPELLIRYENEEAVDDSQLPKDRFSAERLKGVDSTLKIQPAELGDSAVYLCASSFGNNSPLHFGNGTRLTVT.

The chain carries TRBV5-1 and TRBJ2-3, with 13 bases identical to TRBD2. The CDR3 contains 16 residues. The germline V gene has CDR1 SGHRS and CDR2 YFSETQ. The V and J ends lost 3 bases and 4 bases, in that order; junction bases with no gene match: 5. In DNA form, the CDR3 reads TGCGCCAGCAGCTCGAGGACTAGCGGGAGTGCAGATACGCAGTATTTT. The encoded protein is CASSSRTSGSADTQYF.

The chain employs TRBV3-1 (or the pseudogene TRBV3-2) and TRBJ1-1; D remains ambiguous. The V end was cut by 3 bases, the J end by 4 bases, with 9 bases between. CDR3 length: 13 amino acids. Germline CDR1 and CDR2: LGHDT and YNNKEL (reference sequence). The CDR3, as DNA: TGTGCCAGCAGCCAGATAGGGATCACTGAAGCTTTCTTT. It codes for CASSQIGITEAFF.

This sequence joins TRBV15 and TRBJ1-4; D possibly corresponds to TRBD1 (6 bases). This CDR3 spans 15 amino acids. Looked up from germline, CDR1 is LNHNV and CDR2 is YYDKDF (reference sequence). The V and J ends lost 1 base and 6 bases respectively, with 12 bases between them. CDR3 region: CATSRAGAGDEKLFF. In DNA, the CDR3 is TGTGCCACCAGCAGAGCCGGGGCAGGGGATGAAAAACTGTTTTTT. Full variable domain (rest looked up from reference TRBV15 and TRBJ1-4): DAMVIQNPRYQVTQFGKPVTLSCSQTLNHNVMYWYQQKSSQAPKLLFHYYDKDFNNEADTPDNFQSRRPNTSFCFLDIRSPGLGDTAMYLCATSRAGAGDEKLFFGSGTQLSVL.